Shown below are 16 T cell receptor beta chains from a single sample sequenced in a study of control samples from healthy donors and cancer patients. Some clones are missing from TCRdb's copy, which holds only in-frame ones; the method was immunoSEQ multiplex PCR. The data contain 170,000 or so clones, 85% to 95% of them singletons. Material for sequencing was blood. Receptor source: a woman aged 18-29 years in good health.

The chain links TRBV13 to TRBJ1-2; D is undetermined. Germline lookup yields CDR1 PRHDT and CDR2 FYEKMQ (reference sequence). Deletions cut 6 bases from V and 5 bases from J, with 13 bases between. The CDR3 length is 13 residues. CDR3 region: CASSFRHIYGYTF. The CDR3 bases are TGTGCCAGCAGTTTCCGACACATTTATGGCTACACCTTC.

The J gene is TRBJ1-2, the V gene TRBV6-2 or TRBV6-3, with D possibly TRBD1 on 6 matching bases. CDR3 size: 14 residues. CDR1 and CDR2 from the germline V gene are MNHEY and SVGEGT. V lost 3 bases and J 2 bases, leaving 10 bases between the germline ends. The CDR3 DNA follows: TGTGCCAGCAGTTATGGACAGATGAACTATGGCTACACCTTC. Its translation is CASSYGQMNYGYTF.

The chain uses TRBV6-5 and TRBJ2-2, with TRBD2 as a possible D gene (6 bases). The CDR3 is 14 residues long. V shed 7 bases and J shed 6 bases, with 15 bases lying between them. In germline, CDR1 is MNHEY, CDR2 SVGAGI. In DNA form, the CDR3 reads TGTGCCAGCATTAACTTATGGGGGGCCGGGGAGCTGTTTTTT. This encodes CASINLWGAGELFF.

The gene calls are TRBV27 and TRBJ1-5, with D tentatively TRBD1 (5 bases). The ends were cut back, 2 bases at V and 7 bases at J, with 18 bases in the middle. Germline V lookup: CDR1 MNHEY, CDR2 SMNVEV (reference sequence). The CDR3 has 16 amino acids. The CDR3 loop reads CASSLGARQGGQPQHF. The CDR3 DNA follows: TGTGCCAGCAGTTTAGGGGCCCGCCAGGGAGGGCAGCCCCAGCATTTT.

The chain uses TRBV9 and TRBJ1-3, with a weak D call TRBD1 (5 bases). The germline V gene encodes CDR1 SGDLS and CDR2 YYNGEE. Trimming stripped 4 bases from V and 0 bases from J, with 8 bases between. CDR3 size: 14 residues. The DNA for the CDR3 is TGTGCCAGCAGCCTAGACAGCTCTGGAAACACCATATATTTT. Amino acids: CASSLDSSGNTIYF.

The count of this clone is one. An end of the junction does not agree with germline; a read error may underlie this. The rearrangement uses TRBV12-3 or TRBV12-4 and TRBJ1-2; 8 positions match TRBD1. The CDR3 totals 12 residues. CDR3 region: CASSQAGGATYF. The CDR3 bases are TGTGCCAGCAGCCAAGCAGGGGGCGCCACCTACTTC.

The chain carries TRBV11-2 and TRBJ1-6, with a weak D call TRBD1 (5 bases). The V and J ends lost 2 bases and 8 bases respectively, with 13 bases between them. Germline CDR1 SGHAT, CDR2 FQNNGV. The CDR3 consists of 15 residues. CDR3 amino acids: CASSLLQGEYSPLHF. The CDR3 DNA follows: TGTGCCAGCAGCTTATTGCAGGGAGAGTATTCACCCCTCCACTTT.

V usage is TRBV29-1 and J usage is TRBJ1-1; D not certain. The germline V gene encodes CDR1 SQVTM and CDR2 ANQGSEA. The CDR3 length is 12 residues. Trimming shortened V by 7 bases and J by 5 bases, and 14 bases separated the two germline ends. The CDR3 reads CSACDPGTEAFF. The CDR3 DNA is TGCAGCGCCTGCGATCCGGGAACTGAAGCTTTCTTT.

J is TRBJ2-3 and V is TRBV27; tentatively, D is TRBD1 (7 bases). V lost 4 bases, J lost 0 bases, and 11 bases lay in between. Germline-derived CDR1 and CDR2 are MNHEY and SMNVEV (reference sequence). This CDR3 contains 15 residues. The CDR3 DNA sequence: TGTGCCAGCAGTTCCAGGGGGGCGAGCACAGATACGCAGTATTTT. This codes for CASSSRGASTDTQYF.

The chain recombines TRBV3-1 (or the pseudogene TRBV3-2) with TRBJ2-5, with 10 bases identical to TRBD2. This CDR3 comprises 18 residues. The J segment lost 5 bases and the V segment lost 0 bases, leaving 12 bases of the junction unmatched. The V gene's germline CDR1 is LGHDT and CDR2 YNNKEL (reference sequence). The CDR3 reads CASSQDTSGRALGETQYF. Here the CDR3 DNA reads TGTGCCAGCAGCCAAGATACCAGCGGGAGGGCCCTTGGGGAGACCCAGTACTTC.

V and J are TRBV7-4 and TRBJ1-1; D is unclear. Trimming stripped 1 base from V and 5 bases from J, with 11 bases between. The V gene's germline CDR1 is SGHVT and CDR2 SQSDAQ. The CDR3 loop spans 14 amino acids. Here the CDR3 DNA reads TGTGCCAGCAGCTTAGGTGGTTTTAGAACTGAAGCTTTCTTT. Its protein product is CASSLGGFRTEAFF. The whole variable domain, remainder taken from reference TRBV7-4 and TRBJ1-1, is GAGVSQSPRYKVAKRGRDVALRCDSISGHVTLYWYRQTLGQGSEVLTYSQSDAQRDKSGRPSGRFSAERPERSVSTLKIQRTEQGDSAVYLCASSLGGFRTEAFFGQGTRLTVV.

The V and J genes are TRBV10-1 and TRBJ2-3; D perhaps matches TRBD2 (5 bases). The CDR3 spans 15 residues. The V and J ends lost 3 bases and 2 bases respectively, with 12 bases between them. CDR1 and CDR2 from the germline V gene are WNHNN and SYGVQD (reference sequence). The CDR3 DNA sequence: TGCGCCAGCAGTGATCTGAGGGAACACACAGATACGCAGTATTTT. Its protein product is CASSDLREHTDTQYF.

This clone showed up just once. CDR3 coding DNA: TGTGCCATCGCACGACTAATAGCGACAGGGATTGGCTACACCTTC. Translation: CAIARLIATGIGYTF. V usage is TRBV10-3 and J usage is TRBJ1-2, with 7 bases fitting TRBD1. The J segment lost 7 bases and the V segment lost 8 bases, leaving 16 bases of the junction unmatched. Germline lookup yields CDR1 ENHRY and CDR2 SYGVKD. The CDR3 spans 15 residues.

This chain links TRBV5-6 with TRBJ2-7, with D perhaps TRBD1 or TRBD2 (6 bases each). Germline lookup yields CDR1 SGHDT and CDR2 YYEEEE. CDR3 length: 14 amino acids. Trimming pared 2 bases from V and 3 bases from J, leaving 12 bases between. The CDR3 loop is CASSFAGQLYEQYF. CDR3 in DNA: TGTGCCAGCAGCTTCGCGGGACAACTCTACGAGCAGTACTTC.

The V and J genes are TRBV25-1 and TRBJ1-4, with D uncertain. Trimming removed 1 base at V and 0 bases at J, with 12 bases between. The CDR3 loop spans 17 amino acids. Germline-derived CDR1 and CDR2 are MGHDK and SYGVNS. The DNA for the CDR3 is TGTGCCAGCAGTGAATGGGTAGAGGTTTCAACTAATGAAAAACTGTTTTTT. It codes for CASSEWVEVSTNEKLFF.

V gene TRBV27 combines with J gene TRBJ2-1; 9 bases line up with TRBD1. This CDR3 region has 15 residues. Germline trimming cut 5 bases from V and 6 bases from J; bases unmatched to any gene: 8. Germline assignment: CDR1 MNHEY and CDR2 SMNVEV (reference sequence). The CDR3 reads CASSPWTGAFNEQFF. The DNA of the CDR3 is TGTGCCAGCAGTCCTTGGACAGGGGCGTTCAATGAGCAGTTCTTC.